This T cell receptor (beta chain) was documented in a study of early T cells in non-severe SARS-CoV-2 infection. Study-wide context: Sequencing input comprised bulk RNA from unsorted whole blood; chain pairing was not available.

This CDR3 is built from 15 residues. Germline loops: CDR1 MNHEY, CDR2 SVGAGI. V gave up 6 bases and J gave up 2 bases, with 16 bases separating them. Researchers attached unique molecular identifiers to individual cDNA molecules. TCRdb independently ran MiXCR on the 5' RACE reads; one entry per CDR3 protein. The sample holds some 77,000 distinct CDR3 sequences; about 17% are singletons and the top ten take about 2.6%. The sequencing input was whole blood. The TCR sequence derives from an adult who was a healthcare worker with PCR-confirmed SARS-CoV-2 infection or an uninfected control (not recorded which). The V and J genes are TRBV6-5 and TRBJ1-1; D remains ambiguous. In DNA form, the CDR3 reads TGTGCCAGCAGAGAATCCAGTCCCAGAAACACTGAAGCTTTCTTT. This encodes CASRESSPRNTEAFF.